Listed here are 17 T cell receptor beta chains from one sample, sequenced in a study of blood T cells in healthy people across ages. A sample-barcoded 5' primer and a J-beta primer mix were used in a second PCR of roughly 6 to 11 cycles. One entry per CDR3 protein, called by TCRdb with MiXCR from the 5' RACE reads. The sample lists about 630,000 distinct CDR3 sequences, around 20% occurring once. Material for sequencing was blood. Receptors originate from a man between 65 and 80 years old in good health.

This clonotype occurred many times. The chain links TRBV2 to TRBJ1-4, with TRBD1 matching 7 bases. V shed 3 bases and J 0 bases; nucleotides not matched to a gene: 4. The CDR3 covers 16 residues. CDR1 SNHLY and CDR2 FYNNEI come from the germline V gene. CDR3 sequence reads: CASSDGQVATNEKLFF. CDR3 nucleotides: TGTGCCAGCAGTGACGGACAGGTTGCAACTAATGAAAAACTGTTTTTT.

This clonotype was observed a handful of times. The V call is TRBV5-1, the J call TRBJ1-5; possible D gene TRBD1, 6 bases. From germline, CDR1 is SGHRS and CDR2 YFSETQ. V lost 4 bases to trimming and J lost 5 bases, with 13 bases between them. This CDR3 is 14 amino acids long. The CDR3 DNA reads as TGCGCCAGCAGCCCGGACAGCCCAGATCAGCCCCAGCATTTT. Protein product: CASSPDSPDQPQHF.

The genes are TRBV7-6 and TRBJ1-1; 9 nucleotides align to TRBD1. Germline lookup yields CDR1 SGHVS and CDR2 FNYEAQ. Unmatched junction bases numbered 4, after V lost 4 bases and J lost 4 bases. The CDR3 loop spans 14 amino acids. This chain's CDR3 is CASSSRTGATEAFF. The CDR3, as DNA: TGTGCCAGCAGCTCAAGGACAGGGGCCACTGAAGCTTTCTTT.

Note on this clonotype: A read error is possible here, since a much larger clone lies one base away. The V call is TRBV20-1, the J call TRBJ1-2, with D possibly TRBD1 on 6 matching bases. This CDR3 comprises 13 residues. Germline CDR1 and CDR2: DFQATT and SNEGSKA (reference sequence). The CDR3, as DNA: TGCAGGCATGGCGACAGGCAGAACTATGGCCACACCTTC. Its protein product is CRHGDRQNYGHTF.

This clonotype was recorded a few times. The V gene is TRBV28, the J gene TRBJ2-5, with a possible D match to TRBD1 (6 bases). From germline, CDR1 is MDHEN and CDR2 SYDVKM. V was trimmed by 8 bases and J by 5 bases, leaving 12 bases between them. The CDR3 length is 12 residues. CDR3 coding DNA: TGTGCCAGCGTAGGGGGTAGGGAGACCCAGTACTTC. This sequence encodes CASVGGRETQYF.

The chain recombines TRBV7-8 with TRBJ2-5, with D possibly being TRBD1 (5 bases). Germline V gives CDR1 SGHVS, CDR2 FQNEAQ. With 2 bases removed from V and 9 bases from J, the gap between germline ends came to 10 bases. This CDR3 is 12 amino acids long. The DNA of the CDR3 is TGTGCCAGCAGCTTATCCCAAGGGGCCCAGTACTTC. Translating gives CASSLSQGAQYF.

Concerning this clonotype: Germline and junction disagree at one end, which may indicate a read error. The chain joins TRBV11-2 to TRBJ2-7; 7 bases line up with TRBD1. Germline assignment: CDR1 SGHAT and CDR2 FQNNGV. The CDR3 is made up of 12 amino acids. The CDR3 nucleotides read TGTGCCAGCAGCTTAGAAGGGGGCGCTGGTTATTTC. It translates to CASSLEGGAGYF. Looking up the rest from reference TRBV11-2 and TRBJ2-7 gives the full variable domain: EAGVAQSPRYKIIEKRQSVAFWCNPISGHATLYWYQQILGQGPKLLIQFQNNGVVDDSQLPKDRFSAERLKGVDSTLKIQPAKLEDSAVYLCASSLEGGAGYFGPGTRLTVT.

This clonotype was detected a few times. This chain links TRBV29-1 with TRBJ2-7; no clear D gene. The germline CDR1 and CDR2 sequences are SQVTM and ANQGSEA. The CDR3 length is 13 residues. Trimming took 6 bases from V and 0 from J, leaving 12 bases between them. CDR3 DNA: TGCAGCGTCCTCCTCGAGAGCTCCTACGAGCAGTACTTC. The encoded protein is CSVLLESSYEQYF.

This clonotype has just a few counts. This rearrangement joins TRBV27 to TRBJ2-1; 12 bases are shared with TRBD2. Germline assignment: CDR1 MNHEY and CDR2 SMNVEV (reference sequence). The trim removed 6 bases at V and 8 bases at J, leaving 8 bases unmatched. CDR3 length: 15 residues. CDR3 nucleotides: TGTGCCAGCAGCGCGACTAGCGGGAGTTCTGATGAGCAGTTCTTC. It translates to CASSATSGSSDEQFF.

This clonotype was picked up a small number of times. This chain joins TRBV14 and TRBJ1-4, with unresolved D. The CDR3 consists of 15 residues. CDR1 SGHDN and CDR2 FVKESK come from the germline V gene. Trimming removed 1 base at V and 4 bases at J, with 10 bases between. CDR3 in amino acids: CASSQGGGHNEKLFF. The DNA of the CDR3 is TGTGCCAGCAGCCAAGGAGGAGGTCATAATGAAAAACTGTTTTTT.

The V call is TRBV2, the J call TRBJ2-5, with 7 positions matching TRBD1. The closer fit of TRBJ2-7 to the DNA end suggests the J call may be wrong. Germline V gene data show CDR1 as SNHLY and CDR2 as FYNNEI. The CDR3 runs 14 residues. CDR3 protein: CASSPDRDRDEQYF. The CDR3 DNA follows: TGTGCCAGCAGCCCCGACAGGGACAGAGACGAGCAGTACTTC.

V and J are TRBV27 and TRBJ2-7, with 8 bases aligning to TRBD1. This CDR3 is 16 amino acids long. In germline, CDR1 is MNHEY, CDR2 SMNVEV (reference sequence). The ends lost 0 bases at V and 2 bases at J; junction bases unmatched: 6. The CDR3 spells CASSLSYRGATYEQYF. The CDR3 nucleotides are TGTGCCAGCAGTTTATCGTACAGGGGGGCAACCTACGAGCAGTACTTC.

This rearrangement joins TRBV5-1 to TRBJ2-3; D not resolved. This CDR3 contains 16 residues. The V gene lost 1 base and the J gene lost 0 bases, with 12 bases spanning the gap. Per the germline V gene, CDR1 is SGHRS and CDR2 is YFSETQ. CDR3 loop: CASSLIGGTSTDTQYF. DNA of the CDR3: TGCGCCAGCAGCTTGATCGGCGGAACTAGCACAGATACGCAGTATTTT.

The sample holds one count of this clonotype. This chain links TRBV20-1 with TRBJ2-6; no reliable D call. The germline CDR1 and CDR2 sequences are DFQATT and SNEGSKA (reference sequence). With 1 base removed from V and 1 base from J, the gap between germline ends came to 14 bases. This CDR3 has 17 amino acids. CDR3 coding DNA: TGCAGTGCTAGAGGGGTCGGCCCTACGTCTGGGGCCAACGTCCTGACTTTC. Amino acids: CSARGVGPTSGANVLTF.

In this sample, this clonotype turned up a few times. The germline gene is not matched at one end of the junction; a read error may be the cause. The chain links TRBV28 to TRBJ2-7; D may match TRBD1 or TRBD2 (5 bases each). CDR1 and CDR2 (germline): MDHEN, SYDVKM. CDR3 length: 14 residues. The CDR3 sequence: CACSLRGADYEQYF. In DNA, the CDR3 is TGTGCCTGCAGTTTAAGAGGGGCCGACTACGAGCAGTACTTC.

This clonotype was observed a few times. The DNA for the CDR3 is TGTGCCAGCAGCTTACCTACTGGCAGGGCCCCCTACAATGAGCAGTTCTTC. Amino acid sequence: CASSLPTGRAPYNEQFF. This chain links TRBV7-2 with TRBJ2-1; perhaps TRBD1 as D (5 bases). The CDR3 is 17 residues long. V shed 2 bases and J shed 2 bases, with 16 bases lying between them. The V gene's germline CDR1 is SGHTA and CDR2 FQGNSA.

J is TRBJ1-2 and V is TRBV5-8; D is perhaps TRBD1 (5 bases). This CDR3 has 13 residues. Deletions cut 0 bases from V and 8 bases from J, with 11 bases between. Germline lookup yields CDR1 SGHTS and CDR2 YDEGEE. The CDR3 DNA sequence: TGTGCCAGCAGCTTGGGCAGGGCACCCGGCTACACCTTC. It encodes CASSLGRAPGYTF.